Listed below are T cell receptor beta chains from one sample, sequenced in a study of T cell changes during pregnancy in multiple sclerosis. Produced via immunoSEQ multiplex PCR; TCRdb's table is partial and in-frame only. This table holds around 100,000 clones, about nine tenths found once. The sequencing used peripheral blood, collected after pregnancy. The source of these receptors is a female donor with multiple sclerosis, enrolled in a pregnancy study. CDR3s include the opening cysteine and the closing phenylalanine or tryptophan. The D gene is left open where the match is weak. Size is stated for part of the rows, as once, few or many counts, or as a class when the clone is expanded.

J gene: TRBJ1-2
clone size: .
D gene: .
V gene: TRBV6-5
CDR3 protein: CASSRGVPTNYGYTF
CDR3 DNA: TGTGCCAGCAGCCGGGGGGTGCCAACTAACTATGGCTACACCTTC

J gene: TRBJ1-3
clone size: .
D gene: .
V gene: TRBV4-1
CDR3 protein: CASSQIDSSGNTIYF
CDR3 DNA: TGCGCCAGCAGCCAAATTGACAGCTCTGGAAACACCATATATTTT

J gene: TRBJ1-5
clone size: .
D gene: .
V gene: TRBV5-6
CDR3 protein: CASSLGGLGNQPQHF
CDR3 DNA: TGTGCCAGCAGCTTGGGTGGGCTGGGCAATCAGCCCCAGCATTTT

J gene: TRBJ2-3
clone size: .
D gene: .
V gene: TRBV29-1
CDR3 protein: CSGGLDTQYF
CDR3 DNA: TGCAGCGGCGGTCTGGATACGCAGTATTTT

J gene: TRBJ1-4
clone size: .
D gene: .
V gene: TRBV6-5
CDR3 protein: CASSYTGGSGEKLFF
CDR3 DNA: TGTGCCAGCAGTTATACTGGCGGGAGCGGGGAAAAACTGTTTTTT

J gene: TRBJ2-1
clone size: .
D gene: .
V gene: TRBV27
CDR3 protein: CASSFSSSYNEQFF
CDR3 DNA: TGTGCCAGCAGTTTCTCGAGCTCCTACAATGAGCAGTTCTTC

J gene: TRBJ1-6
clone size: .
D gene: .
V gene: TRBV5-4
CDR3 protein: CASSFGGVAYNSPLHF
CDR3 DNA: TGTGCCAGCAGCTTTGGGGGGGTAGCCTATAATTCACCCCTCCACTTT

J gene: TRBJ1-5
clone size: once
D gene: .
V gene: TRBV28
CDR3 protein: CASSFPSNQPQHF
CDR3 DNA: TGTGCCAGCAGTTTCCCGTCTAATCAGCCCCAGCATTTT

J gene: TRBJ2-7
clone size: .
D gene: TRBD2
V gene: TRBV28
CDR3 protein: CASRRGDYSDYEQYF
CDR3 DNA: TGTGCCAGCAGACGGGGGGACTACTCAGACTACGAGCAGTACTTC

J gene: TRBJ1-5
clone size: few
D gene: .
V gene: TRBV10-3
CDR3 protein: CAITGADNQPQHF
CDR3 DNA: TGTGCCATCACCGGAGCAGACAATCAGCCCCAGCATTTT

J gene: TRBJ2-7
clone size: .
D gene: .
V gene: TRBV6-5
CDR3 protein: CASSYSTTGAYEQYF
CDR3 DNA: TGTGCCAGCAGTTACTCGACCACAGGAGCCTACGAGCAGTACTTC

J gene: TRBJ1-1
clone size: once
D gene: .
V gene: TRBV6-5
CDR3 protein: CASSYAGKNTEAFF
CDR3 DNA: TGTGCCAGCAGTTACGCAGGGAAGAACACTGAAGCTTTCTTT

J gene: TRBJ2-1
clone size: .
D gene: TRBD2
V gene: TRBV6-1
CDR3 protein: CASSGLAGGLYNEQFF
CDR3 DNA: TGTGCCAGCAGTGGCTTAGCGGGAGGACTCTACAATGAGCAGTTCTTC

J gene: TRBJ1-1
clone size: .
D gene: .
V gene: TRBV30
CDR3 protein: CAWSVRGDTEAFF
CDR3 DNA: TGTGCCTGGAGTGTACGGGGGGACACTGAAGCTTTCTTT

J gene: TRBJ2-2
clone size: .
D gene: TRBD2
V gene: TRBV6-5
CDR3 protein: CASQGLVGAGELFF
CDR3 DNA: TGTGCCAGCCAGGGACTAGTGGGCGCTGGGGAGCTGTTTTTT

J gene: TRBJ1-1
clone size: .
D gene: .
V gene: TRBV7-2
CDR3 protein: CASSSRRAMNTEAFF
CDR3 DNA: TGTGCCAGCAGCTCCAGGCGTGCCATGAACACTGAAGCTTTCTTT

J gene: TRBJ2-3
clone size: .
D gene: TRBD1
V gene: TRBV9
CDR3 protein: CASSAEGRTGRTDTQYF
CDR3 DNA: TGTGCCAGCAGCGCCGAAGGGCGGACAGGACGTACAGATACGCAGTATTTT

J gene: TRBJ1-2
clone size: .
D gene: TRBD1
V gene: TRBV27
CDR3 protein: CASREKSGTGSGYTF
CDR3 DNA: TGTGCCAGCAGGGAAAAATCCGGGACAGGGTCTGGCTACACCTTC

J gene: TRBJ2-5
clone size: .
D gene: TRBD2
V gene: TRBV6-5
CDR3 protein: CASSTLLAVQETQYF
CDR3 DNA: TGTGCCAGCAGTACCTTACTAGCGGTCCAAGAGACCCAGTACTTC

J gene: TRBJ2-5
clone size: .
D gene: .
V gene: TRBV5-6
CDR3 protein: CASSLELGTGQETQYF
CDR3 DNA: TGTGCCAGCAGCTTGGAATTGGGAACAGGACAAGAGACCCAGTACTTC

J gene: TRBJ2-7
clone size: .
D gene: TRBD2
V gene: TRBV4-3
CDR3 protein: CASSQWLAGPYEQYF
CDR3 DNA: TGCGCCAGCAGCCAATGGCTAGCGGGGCCCTACGAGCAGTACTTC

J gene: TRBJ2-7
clone size: .
D gene: TRBD1
V gene: TRBV7-2
CDR3 protein: CASSLRQGGVEQYF
CDR3 DNA: TGTGCCAGCAGCCTCCGACAGGGGGGGGTCGAGCAGTACTTC

J gene: TRBJ1-1
clone size: .
D gene: .
V gene: TRBV6-5
CDR3 protein: CASSYRGSDTEAFF
CDR3 DNA: TGTGCCAGCAGTTACAGGGGGAGTGACACTGAAGCTTTCTTT

J gene: TRBJ2-6
clone size: .
D gene: .
V gene: TRBV30
CDR3 protein: CAWSVPVSGANVLTF
CDR3 DNA: TGTGCCTGGAGTGTCCCCGTATCTGGGGCCAACGTCCTGACTTTC

J gene: TRBJ2-3
clone size: .
D gene: .
V gene: TRBV7-2
CDR3 protein: CASSRSITETDTQYF
CDR3 DNA: TGTGCCAGCAGCCGTTCCATAACCGAGACAGATACGCAGTATTTT

J gene: TRBJ1-2
clone size: .
D gene: .
V gene: TRBV6-5
CDR3 protein: CASSHPGLDYGYTF
CDR3 DNA: TGTGCCAGCAGCCATCCGGGACTCGACTATGGCTACACCTTC

J gene: TRBJ1-5
clone size: .
D gene: .
V gene: TRBV11-2
CDR3 protein: CASSPGMSNQPQHF
CDR3 DNA: TGTGCCAGCAGCCCAGGGATGAGCAATCAGCCCCAGCATTTT

J gene: TRBJ2-1
clone size: .
D gene: TRBD2
V gene: TRBV6-5
CDR3 protein: CASSSSGRDYNEQFF
CDR3 DNA: TGTGCCAGCAGTAGTAGCGGGAGGGACTACAATGAGCAGTTCTTC

J gene: TRBJ1-5
clone size: .
D gene: TRBD1
V gene: TRBV7-2
CDR3 protein: CASSLEGQGADQPQHF
CDR3 DNA: TGTGCCAGCAGCTTAGAAGGACAGGGGGCGGATCAGCCCCAGCATTTT

J gene: TRBJ2-1
clone size: .
D gene: .
V gene: TRBV7-9
CDR3 protein: CASSFLGDWDNEQFF
CDR3 DNA: TGTGCCAGCAGCTTTCTGGGAGACTGGGACAATGAGCAGTTCTTC

J gene: TRBJ1-5
clone size: .
D gene: .
V gene: TRBV2
CDR3 protein: CASSPESHQPQHF
CDR3 DNA: TGTGCCAGCAGTCCCGAGTCCCATCAGCCCCAGCATTTT

J gene: TRBJ2-7
clone size: .
D gene: TRBD2
V gene: TRBV27
CDR3 protein: CASSYEGTSGASYEQYF
CDR3 DNA: TGTGCCAGCAGTTATGAGGGGACTAGCGGGGCCTCCTACGAGCAGTACTTC

J gene: TRBJ2-3
clone size: .
D gene: TRBD2
V gene: TRBV27
CDR3 protein: CASSSEGGPTDTQYF
CDR3 DNA: TGTGCCAGCAGTTCGGAGGGAGGGCCCACAGATACGCAGTATTTT